This TCR beta chain was sequenced in a study of blood T cell repertoires in COVID-19. Study-wide background: T cells, B-cell-depleted T cells, or PBMCs supplied cDNA or gDNA.

Germline values: CDR1 ENHRY, CDR2 SYGVKD. The CDR3 is 17 residues long. In the authors' workflow: Estimation of nucleated cell counts was performed using reference gene primer amplification. The table came from immunoSEQ multiplex PCR; TCRdb's copy has only in-frame clones and leaves some out. That table gives V, J and clone size, and the DNA gave D and trimming. The sample lists fewer than 400,000 clones, approximately 86% occurring once. A note on this clone: Mismatch with germline at one junction end may stem from a read error. In the same sample, other DNA sequences code for this CDR3.

The specimen was peripheral blood. This sequence originates from a human donor in a cohort sampled during active COVID-19. The chain recombines TRBV10-3 with TRBJ2-7; no firm D call. In DNA form, the CDR3 reads TGTGCCATCAGTGAAGGTTTACGCACTCCCGGAGCCTATGAGCAGTACTTC. Encoded protein: CAISEGLRTPGAYEQYF.